The 23 T cell receptor beta chains below all came from one sample that was sequenced in a study of blood T cells in healthy people across ages (dated by TCRdb to about 2015). Receptor amplification or capture employed 5' RACE. The sequencer was an Illumina HiSeq 2500. A second PCR of about 7 to 12 cycles was performed with a sample-barcoded 5' primer and a J-beta primer mix. TCRdb reran the public reads through fastp at Q25 and MiXCR, keeping productive beta chains. CDR3 protein duplicates are merged, each entry listing the most common genes and DNA. The sample data list around 650,000 distinct CDR3 sequences, and about 34% of these were observed just once. The ten largest make up less than 20% of the sample. Source material: blood. The receptors derive from a woman of 80 years or more in good health. Donor details come from another sample of the same person, matched by shared clones.

This clonotype has at least ten counts. V gene TRBV9 combines with J gene TRBJ2-5; 8 positions agree with TRBD2. Unmatched junction bases numbered 5, after V lost 3 bases and J lost 1 base. The CDR3 is 15 residues long. Germline-derived CDR1 and CDR2 are SGDLS and YYNGEE. The CDR3 DNA is TGTGCCAGCAGCGCCCCCGGGGGGGCCCAAGAGACCCAGTACTTC. Its translation: CASSAPGGAQETQYF.

This clonotype was observed a few times. The CDR3 DNA reads as TGTGCCTGGAGTAGGGGGGCGGGGGTAGAGACCCAGTACTTC. It translates to CAWSRGAGVETQYF. The gene calls are TRBV30 and TRBJ2-5; D possibly corresponds to TRBD2 (7 bases). CDR1 GTSNPN and CDR2 SVGIG come from the germline V gene (reference sequence). Trimming removed 2 bases at V and 4 bases at J, with 14 bases between. This CDR3 has 14 amino acids. The variable domain in full, completed from reference TRBV30 and TRBJ2-5, reads SQTIHQWPATLVQPVGSPLSLECTVEGTSNPNLYWYRQAAGRGLQLLFYSVGIGQISSEVPQNLSASRPQDRQFILSSKKLLLSDSGFYLCAWSRGAGVETQYFGPGTRLLVL.

This clonotype was seen many times. The J gene is TRBJ2-7, the V gene TRBV6-1; D is ambiguous. This CDR3 is 12 amino acids long. From germline, CDR1 is MNHNS and CDR2 SASEGT. V lost 7 bases and J lost 5, with 12 bases in between. CDR3 sequence: CASISDVHEQYF. The CDR3 bases are TGTGCCAGCATAAGTGATGTCCACGAGCAGTACTTC.

This clonotype appeared many times. The rearrangement joins TRBV2 to TRBJ2-1; no definite D call. The V end was cut by 6 bases, the J end by 2 bases, with 11 bases between. The germline gives CDR1 SNHLY, CDR2 FYNNEI. This CDR3 region has 14 residues. Here the CDR3 DNA reads TGTGCCAGCAGGACAAGCTTCCCCTACAATGAGCAGTTCTTC. This codes for CASRTSFPYNEQFF.

The V gene is TRBV9, the J gene TRBJ1-2, with a possible D match to TRBD1 (5 bases). The V end lost 5 bases, the J end lost 6 bases, and 17 bases lay between the germline ends. Germline CDR1 SGDLS, CDR2 YYNGEE. The CDR3 extends over 14 amino acids. CDR3 in DNA: TGTGCCAGCAGGCCCTCGGGGCGTCCGGATGGCTACACCTTC. The encoded protein is CASRPSGRPDGYTF.

The chain combines TRBV7-9 with TRBJ2-1; D perhaps matches TRBD1 (5 bases). The CDR3 covers 18 residues. Trimming removed 4 bases from V and 0 bases from J, with 19 bases in between. CDR1 SEHNR and CDR2 FQNEAQ come from the germline V gene (reference sequence). CDR3 loop: CASSYITYRLTSYNEQFF. The CDR3 DNA follows: TGTGCCAGCAGCTATATAACCTACAGGCTAACCTCCTACAATGAGCAGTTCTTC.

This clonotype was detected many times. A much bigger clone sits one base away, suggesting this may be a read error. The gene calls are TRBV9 and TRBJ2-5; D call uncertain. V gave up 0 bases and J gave up 11 bases, with 11 bases separating them. The CDR3 is 12 residues long. Germline V gene data show CDR1 as SGDLS and CDR2 as YYNGEE. Here the CDR3 DNA reads TGTGCCAGCAGCGTAGAAGGGAATGAGCAGTACTTC. Its translation: CASSVEGNEQYF.

This clonotype was counted a few times. The gene calls are TRBV9 and TRBJ2-2; D is ambiguous. Germline assignment: CDR1 SGDLS and CDR2 YYNGEE. Trimming stripped 0 bases from V and 2 bases from J, with 8 bases between. There are 15 residues in the CDR3. The CDR3 spells CASSVGRSNTGELFF. The CDR3 coding sequence is TGTGCCAGCAGCGTAGGCAGGAGCAACACCGGGGAGCTGTTTTTT.

The chain joins TRBV10-3 to TRBJ1-6, with D possibly TRBD1 on 5 matching bases. V was clipped by 2 bases and J by 10 bases, with 15 bases between them. Germline V lookup: CDR1 ENHRY, CDR2 SYGVKD. This CDR3 has 15 amino acids. The CDR3, as DNA: TGTGCCATCAGTGAGAGGCCAAGGGGCGACTCACCCCTCCACTTT. Its translation is CAISERPRGDSPLHF.

The V call is TRBV21-1, the J call TRBJ2-3; the tabulated D call, TRBD1, remains unverified against the DNA. TRBV21-1 is described as a pseudogene. The CDR3 extends over 15 amino acids. The CDR3 DNA reads as TGTGCCAGCAGCAAATACAGGGAGGCGACAGGTACGCAGTATTTT. It yields the protein CASSKYREATGTQYF.

Comments on this clonotype: This may come from a read error, since a much larger clone is one base off. The J gene is TRBJ2-3, the V gene TRBV29-1; D is perhaps TRBD2 (7 bases). The CDR3 has 15 amino acids. CDR1 is SQVTM and CDR2 is ANQGSEA in the germline V gene. CDR3 amino acids: CIVVGTRGATDTQYF. CDR3 coding DNA: TGCATCGTAGTCGGCACCCGGGGGGCCACAGATACGCAGTATTTT.

The rearrangement uses TRBV7-9 and TRBJ2-4, with a weak D call TRBD1 (5 bases). Germline V lookup: CDR1 SEHNR, CDR2 FQNEAQ (reference sequence). This CDR3 comprises 16 residues. V shed 6 bases and J shed 1 base, with 16 bases lying between them. The CDR3 DNA follows: TGTGCCAGCAGTCCAAAGGAAGGGGTGGCCAAAAACATTCAGTACTTC. Protein: CASSPKEGVAKNIQYF.

This chain uses TRBV20-1 with TRBJ2-1; D perhaps matches TRBD2 (5 bases). The V end lost 6 bases, the J end lost 7 bases, and 10 bases lay between the germline ends. Germline loops: CDR1 DFQATT, CDR2 SNEGSKA (reference sequence). CDR3 length: 11 amino acids. CDR3 sequence (DNA): TGCAGTGCCTCACTAGTAAATGAGCAGTTCTTC. Translation: CSASLVNEQFF.

In its sample, this clonotype was seen a few times. This clone may be a read error of a much larger clone one base away. This chain uses TRBV5-1 with TRBJ1-2, with 7 bases matching TRBD1. The J segment lost 5 bases and the V segment lost 4 bases, leaving 8 bases of the junction unmatched. CDR3 length: 14 residues. CDR1 is SGHRS and CDR2 is YFSETQ in the germline V gene. The CDR3 loop reads CASSGGTASYGYTF. As DNA, the CDR3 is TGCGCCAGCAGCGGCGGGACAGCTAGTTATGGCTACACCTTC.

This clonotype was recorded at least ten times. V and J are TRBV20-1 and TRBJ2-3; weak D call: TRBD2 (6 bases). Germline lookup yields CDR1 DFQATT and CDR2 SNEGSKA (reference sequence). The V end lost 5 bases, the J end lost 3 bases, and 12 bases lay between the germline ends. This CDR3 is built from 13 residues. This CDR3 reads CSAGGVGTDTQYF. CDR3 nucleotide sequence: TGCAGTGCTGGAGGGGTAGGAACAGATACGCAGTATTTT.

This clonotype has a handful of counts. V and J are TRBV14 and TRBJ1-1; D not resolved. From germline, CDR1 is SGHDN and CDR2 FVKESK. The CDR3 sequence is 14 residues long. Trimming took off 0 bases at V and 1 base at J, with 6 bases between the two ends. The CDR3 sequence is CASSQDSGNTEAFF. CDR3 sequence (DNA): TGTGCCAGCAGCCAAGATTCAGGGAACACTGAAGCTTTCTTT.

This clonotype appeared a single time. V gene TRBV5-1 combines with J gene TRBJ2-3, with D unclear. CDR1 is SGHRS, CDR2 YFSETQ, per germline. V dropped 4 bases and J dropped 4 bases, with 19 bases sitting between them. There are 16 residues in the CDR3. CDR3 sequence: CASSRPGQPSPDTQYF. The CDR3, as DNA: TGCGCCAGCAGCCGACCTGGGCAGCCCTCCCCAGATACGCAGTATTTT.

Worth noting for this clonotype: A read error is possible here, since a much larger clone lies one base away. The V and J genes are TRBV27 and TRBJ2-5; possibly TRBD1 for D (6 bases). Germline-derived CDR1 and CDR2 are MNHEY and SMNVEV (reference sequence). This CDR3 spans 16 amino acids. V was trimmed by 1 base and J by 11 bases, leaving 23 bases between them. CDR3 sequence (DNA): TGTGCCAGCAGTTTATTGCTCCAGGGGAAAGGGAATGAGCAGTACTTC. Protein sequence: CASSLLLQGKGNEQYF.

This clonotype was picked up a small number of times. The CDR3 here is CASSLMAGIGNEQFF. The CDR3 DNA sequence: TGTGCCAGCAGTTTGATGGCGGGAATTGGGAATGAGCAGTTCTTC. The chain carries TRBV27 and TRBJ2-1; tentatively, D is TRBD2 (6 bases). Trimming left V 3 bases short and J 7 bases short, with 16 bases between. The CDR3 is made up of 15 amino acids. Germline V gene sequence: CDR1 MNHEY, CDR2 SMNVEV (reference sequence).

This clonotype came up a few times. The chain uses TRBV30 and TRBJ1-2; the match to TRBD1 covers 7 bases. The junction had 9 bases not matched to a gene; V was cut back by 3 bases and J by 5 bases. This CDR3 comprises 14 residues. The germline V gene has CDR1 GTSNPN and CDR2 SVGIG (reference sequence). CDR3 in DNA: TGTGCCTGGAGGCTGCAGGGGGTCGGGTATGGCTACACCTTC. This translates into CAWRLQGVGYGYTF.

The chain is built from TRBV9 and TRBJ2-7, with D hard to call. V was clipped by 0 bases and J by 0 bases, with 7 bases between them. Germline lookup yields CDR1 SGDLS and CDR2 YYNGEE. The CDR3 length is 14 residues. CDR3 coding DNA: TGTGCCAGCAGCGTAGGGCAGGCCTCCTACGAGCAGTACTTC. This encodes CASSVGQASYEQYF.

At least ten counts were recorded for this clonotype. This chain links TRBV20-1 with TRBJ2-3; D gene uncertain. Germline V gene data show CDR1 as DFQATT and CDR2 as SNEGSKA (reference sequence). The length of the CDR3 is 11 residues. V shed 3 bases and J shed 5 bases, with 6 bases lying between them. The CDR3 is CSASKGDTQYF. CDR3 in DNA: TGCAGTGCTAGTAAGGGAGATACGCAGTATTTT.

The rearrangement joins TRBV9 to TRBJ1-6; tentatively, D is TRBD1 (5 bases). Deletions cut 5 bases from V and 8 bases from J, with 14 bases between. CDR1 and CDR2 (germline): SGDLS, YYNGEE. The CDR3 runs 14 residues. The CDR3 loop is CASSGRGMYSPLHF. The CDR3 DNA reads as TGTGCCAGCAGTGGACGGGGGATGTATTCACCCCTCCACTTT.